The following is a TCR beta chain sequence with its context. This record belongs to a study of blood T cell repertoires in COVID-19. As for the study in general: Whether acute or convalescent, the COVID-19 samples came from the United States, Italy and Spain. Sources were T cells, B-cell-depleted T cells, or PBMCs; the material itself was cDNA or gDNA.

From germline, CDR1 is LNHDA and CDR2 SQIVND (reference sequence). V gave up 3 bases and J gave up 0 bases, with 6 bases separating them. The CDR3 has 14 residues. In the authors' methods: Estimation of nucleated cell counts was performed using reference gene primer amplification. The assay was immunoSEQ multiplex PCR, and TCRdb's table has in-frame clones only and misses some. The V and J calls and clone size were taken over from that table, and D and trimming were inferred from the DNA. The sample has about 150,000 clones; more than 70% are singletons. Sample: peripheral blood. The TCR sequence derives from a man between 18 and 29 years old with active or convalescent COVID-19. The chain combines TRBV19 with TRBJ1-5, with unresolved D. The CDR3: CASSMIDSNQPQHF. In DNA form, the CDR3 reads TGTGCCAGTAGTATGATAGATAGCAATCAGCCCCAGCATTTT.